This TCR beta chain appears in the sequencing data of a study of shared T cell receptors in the human thymus. The CDR3 contains 15 residues. Germline V gene lookup returns CDR1 SGHRS and CDR2 YFSETQ. The table came from immunoSEQ multiplex PCR; TCRdb's copy has only in-frame clones and leaves some out. The repertoire holds 600,000 or so clones, with over 75% as singletons. Points on this clone: A junction boundary mismatches the germline segment, possibly from a read error.

These sequences were also reported in another study, on human thymus T cells.

The rearrangement uses TRBV5-1 and TRBJ2-3; 8 bases agree with TRBD2. Sequenced material: thymocytes. The receptor comes from a boy in the first two years of life with a congenital heart defect. CDR3 nucleotides: TGTGCCAGCAGCTTGGTTCAGCGGGGGACGGATACGCAGTATTTT. Translating it yields CASSLVQRGTDTQYF.